Each of the 18 T cell receptor beta chains below was sequenced from the same sample in a study of vaccination effects on CD4 cells after COVID-19. Before sequencing took place, the ViraFEST assay used viral peptide pools to expand antigen-specific CD4+ T cells. Isolation of CD4+ T cells took place after about nine days of culture. This individual contracted SARS-CoV-2 between March and December 2020, as verified by PCR. Either the mRNA-1273 or the BNT162b2 vaccine was given to participants as two doses. Measured with immunoSEQ multiplex PCR; TCRdb has only the in-frame clones, and not every one. The sample lists fewer than 15,000 clones; 73% were seen once. Their antigens remain unidentified. The specimen comprised CD4+ T cells from PBMCs cultured with HCoV-NL63 spike peptides, sampled after COVID-19 vaccination. These receptors all stem from a human donor who had a prior SARS-CoV-2 infection.

The V call is TRBV10-3, the J call TRBJ2-1; the match to TRBD2 covers 7 bases. The CDR3 totals 16 residues. V lost 0 bases and J lost 9; bases outside the gene matches: 11. Germline CDR1 ENHRY, CDR2 SYGVKD. The CDR3 loop reads CAISESSLAGVGEQFF. CDR3 DNA sequence: TGTGCCATCAGTGAGTCGAGTTTGGCGGGAGTAGGTGAGCAGTTCTTC.

The chain carries TRBV5-4 and TRBJ2-1; 9 bases fit TRBD2. V lost 0 bases to trimming and J lost 4 bases; unmatched junction nucleotides: 8. Germline loops: CDR1 SGHNT, CDR2 YYREEE (reference sequence). The CDR3 is made up of 17 amino acids. The CDR3 is CASSLGSASGIYNEQFF. The CDR3 DNA reads TGTGCCAGCAGCTTGGGTTCGGCTAGCGGGATATACAATGAGCAGTTCTTC.

This clone was detected a few times. The chain links TRBV6-5 to TRBJ2-4; D might be TRBD1 or TRBD2, each matching 7 bases. This CDR3 has 16 residues. CDR1 MNHEY and CDR2 SVGAGI come from the germline V gene. Trimming took 4 bases from V and 4 from J, leaving 17 bases between them. CDR3 amino acids: CASSSSRGGIKNIQYF. In DNA, the CDR3 is TGTGCCAGCAGTTCCTCCAGGGGGGGGATTAAAAACATTCAGTACTTC.

This chain connects TRBV9 to TRBJ1-5; D remains unclear. Germline lookup yields CDR1 SGDLS and CDR2 YYNGEE. Trimming took 3 bases from V and 6 from J, leaving 13 bases between them. There are 14 residues in the CDR3. The CDR3 DNA reads TGTGCCAGCAGCGCGACTGCCTATCGTCAGCCCCAGCATTTT. Translated, it gives CASSATAYRQPQHF.

This clone was counted a single time. The chain is built from TRBV9 and TRBJ1-4; a weak D match, TRBD1 (6 bases). This CDR3 spans 16 amino acids. The ends were cut back, 0 bases at V and 2 bases at J, with 11 bases in the middle. Germline loops: CDR1 SGDLS, CDR2 YYNGEE. CDR3 nucleotide sequence: TGTGCCAGCAGCGTAGGTCTAGGGGGGACTAATGAAAAACTGTTTTTT. It encodes CASSVGLGGTNEKLFF.

Only a few counts were recorded for this clone. J is TRBJ2-7 and V is TRBV29-1, with TRBD2 identical over 12 bases. The CDR3 sequence is 14 residues long. Germline V lookup: CDR1 SQVTM, CDR2 ANQGSEA. V lost 5 bases to trimming and J lost 1 base; unmatched junction nucleotides: 3. DNA of the CDR3: TGCAGCGTTCGGGGACTAGCGGGTTCCTACGAGCAGTACTTC. It codes for CSVRGLAGSYEQYF.

This clone qualifies as medium-sized. This chain joins TRBV27 and TRBJ2-7; 8 nucleotides line up with TRBD1. CDR1 is MNHEY, CDR2 SMNVEV, per germline (reference sequence). The CDR3 is 15 residues long. The ends lost 8 bases at V and 6 bases at J; junction bases unmatched: 15. CDR3 in DNA: TGTGCCAGCGGTGTCCGACAGGGGAGCTCGGGCGAGCAGTACTTC. It codes for CASGVRQGSSGEQYF.

The chain links TRBV30 to TRBJ1-2; D possibly corresponds to TRBD1 (6 bases). V shed 1 base and J shed 4 bases, with 22 bases lying between them. Germline CDR1 is GTSNPN and CDR2 is SVGIG (reference sequence). The CDR3 length is 17 residues. The CDR3 reads CAWSAGATAPGFYGYTF. Written as DNA, the CDR3 is TGTGCCTGGAGTGCAGGGGCCACAGCCCCCGGTTTCTATGGCTACACCTTC. Together with reference TRBV30 and TRBJ1-2, the CDR3 gives the full variable domain: SQTIHQWPATLVQPVGSPLSLECTVEGTSNPNLYWYRQAAGRGLQLLFYSVGIGQISSEVPQNLSASRPQDRQFILSSKKLLLSDSGFYLCAWSAGATAPGFYGYTFGSGTRLTVV.

This clone has more than one count but fewer than ten. V gene TRBV4-3 combines with J gene TRBJ2-1; D remains unclear. CDR3 length: 14 residues. Germline CDR1 is LGHNA and CDR2 is YSLEER. Trimming took 0 bases from V and 10 from J, leaving 13 bases between them. The CDR3 region has the DNA TGCGCCAGCAGCCAAGATCCTGGTTTATCGGAGCAGTTCTTC. It yields the protein CASSQDPGLSEQFF.

The gene calls are TRBV3-1 (or the pseudogene TRBV3-2) and TRBJ2-7; 7 nucleotides agree with TRBD1. Germline V gene data show CDR1 as LGHDT and CDR2 as YNNKEL (reference sequence). V shed 8 bases, J shed 2 bases, and the junction held 6 bases outside the gene matches. This CDR3 region has 13 residues. Here the CDR3 DNA reads TGTGCCAGCGGATCCACAGGGGCCTACGAGCAGTACTTC. Translation: CASGSTGAYEQYF.

The chain carries TRBV7-8 and TRBJ2-7; 10 nucleotides align to TRBD2. From germline, CDR1 is SGHVS and CDR2 FQNEAQ. The CDR3 contains 13 residues. Germline trimming cut 5 bases from V and 7 bases from J; bases unmatched to any gene: 5. CDR3 amino acids: CASSPSGGVEQYF. In nucleotides, the CDR3 is TGTGCCAGCAGCCCAAGCGGGGGGGTGGAGCAGTACTTC. Supplemented by reference TRBV7-8 and TRBJ2-7, the full variable domain reads GAGVSQSPRYKVAKRGQDVALRCDPISGHVSLFWYQQALGQGPEFLTYFQNEAQLDKSGLPSDRFFAERPEGSVSTLKIQRTQQEDSAVYLCASSPSGGVEQYFGPGTRLTVT.

V and J are TRBV11-3 and TRBJ2-2; 7 bases fit TRBD2. The length of the CDR3 is 16 residues. Trimming at V came to 0 bases and at J to 1 base, leaving 2 bases not matched to a gene. Germline CDR1 reads SGHNT; CDR2 reads YENEEA. In DNA form, the CDR3 reads TGTGCCAGCAGCTTAGACGGCGGGAGGAACACCGGGGAGCTGTTTTTT. Its protein product is CASSLDGGRNTGELFF.

The chain joins TRBV19 to TRBJ2-7; tentatively, D is TRBD1 or TRBD2 (5 bases each). The ends were cut back, 0 bases at V and 6 bases at J, with 9 bases in the middle. The germline V gene has CDR1 LNHDA and CDR2 SQIVND (reference sequence). The CDR3 runs 13 residues. In DNA form, the CDR3 reads TGTGCCAGTAGTATAGATCGGGGCGGCGAGCAGTACTTC. It translates to CASSIDRGGEQYF.

V gene TRBV6-1 combines with J gene TRBJ2-5, with D hard to call. The germline V and J ends were trimmed by 2 bases and 1 base, with 8 bases remaining between them. CDR3 length: 14 residues. Germline CDR1 reads MNHNS; CDR2 reads SASEGT. The CDR3: CASSETASQETQYF. The CDR3 bases are TGTGCCAGCAGTGAAACAGCGAGCCAAGAGACCCAGTACTTC.

V gene TRBV6-6 combines with J gene TRBJ1-1, with D maybe TRBD1 (5 bases). The CDR3 covers 14 residues. CDR1 and CDR2 (germline): MNHNY, SVGAGI (reference sequence). V was pared by 2 bases and J by 5 bases, with 12 bases between. CDR3: CASSYDRRGTEAFF. The CDR3 nucleotides read TGTGCCAGCAGTTACGACAGAAGGGGAACTGAAGCTTTCTTT.

This chain connects TRBV3-1 (or the pseudogene TRBV3-2) to TRBJ2-3, with TRBD1 matching over 8 bases. The CDR3 is 13 residues long. J lost 8 bases, V lost 2 bases, and 3 bases had no gene match. The germline V gene has CDR1 LGHDT and CDR2 YNNKEL (reference sequence). The CDR3 region is CASSQRGQGTQYF. Written as DNA, the CDR3 is TGTGCCAGCAGCCAACGAGGACAGGGTACGCAGTATTTT.

The chain recombines TRBV7-9 with TRBJ2-1, with D maybe TRBD2 (6 bases). CDR1 and CDR2 (germline): SEHNR, FQNEAQ (reference sequence). This CDR3 contains 14 residues. Trimming cost V 2 bases and J 4 bases, with 9 bases left between them. As DNA, the CDR3 is TGTGCCAGCAGCTTAAGTAGCGGTTACAATGAGCAGTTCTTC. Translating gives CASSLSSGYNEQFF.

This clone appeared a single time. This chain joins TRBV3-1 (or the pseudogene TRBV3-2) and TRBJ2-7; D may match TRBD1 or TRBD2 (5 bases each). Germline lookup yields CDR1 LGHDT and CDR2 YNNKEL (reference sequence). The CDR3 loop spans 15 amino acids. Trimming took off 2 bases at V and 2 bases at J, with 13 bases between the two ends. In nucleotides, the CDR3 is TGTGCCAGCAGCCAACACCGGGACGGAGCCTACGAGCAGTACTTC. This translates into CASSQHRDGAYEQYF.